Listed below are T cell receptor beta chains from one sample, sequenced in a study of shared clonotypes between healthy human individuals. The assay was immunoSEQ multiplex PCR, and TCRdb's table has in-frame clones only and misses some. The sample yields about 230,000 clones, over 60% seen once. The specimen was memory CD4+ T cells sorted from blood. These receptor sequences come from a man aged 30 to 39 in good health. Both conserved end residues are part of each CDR3. D genes are given only for firm matches. Rows give clone size only sometimes, using once, few, many, or a class for an expanded clone.

TRBJ2-1 . TRBD2 TRBV28 CASNPAGGSWTGEQFF TGTGCCAGCAACCCGGCGGGCGGGAGTTGGACGGGGGAGCAGTTCTTC
TRBJ2-5 few . TRBV19 CASSIGSEQETQYF TGTGCCAGTAGTATCGGGAGTGAACAAGAGACCCAGTACTTC
TRBJ2-2 . TRBD2 TRBV19 CASSARPGGSIGELFF TGTGCCAGTAGCGCGCGGCCGGGCGGGAGTATCGGGGAGCTGTTTTTT
TRBJ2-7 . TRBD2 TRBV30 CAWSVLRGRRAYEQYF TGTGCCTGGAGTGTATTACGCGGGAGGCGAGCTTACGAGCAGTACTTC
TRBJ1-5 . . TRBV12-1 CASSARTAYSNQPQHF TGTGCCAGCAGCGCTAGGACAGCCTATAGCAATCAGCCCCAGCATTTT
TRBJ2-5 . TRBD2 TRBV7-8 CASSDGGTMETQYF TGTGCCAGCAGCGACGGGGGGACTATGGAGACCCAGTACTTC
TRBJ2-5 once . TRBV6-1 CASSFGTWRQETQYF TGTGCCAGCAGTTTCGGGACTTGGAGACAAGAGACCCAGTACTTC
TRBJ1-4 few TRBD1 TRBV7-2 CASSIWTGANEKLFF TGTGCCAGCAGCATCTGGACAGGGGCTAATGAAAAACTGTTTTTT
TRBJ1-2 . . TRBV6-6 CASSQPGGGGYGYTF TGTGCCAGCAGTCAACCCGGAGGAGGGGGCTATGGCTACACCTTC
TRBJ2-3 . TRBD2 TRBV10-3 CAISGTAGGRGTDTQYF TGTGCCATCAGTGGTACAGCGGGAGGCAGGGGCACAGATACGCAGTATTTT
TRBJ2-1 . TRBD2 TRBV9 CASSVVGLAGGNEQFF TGTGCCAGCAGCGTGGTGGGACTAGCGGGAGGGAATGAGCAGTTCTTC
TRBJ2-5 . TRBD2 TRBV28 CASSLTTSGSHETQYF TGTGCCAGCAGTTTGACGACTAGCGGGAGTCATGAGACCCAGTACTTC
TRBJ1-2 . . TRBV30 CAWSVIRRGRIGSYTF TGTGCCTGGAGTGTAATAAGAAGGGGAAGAATAGGAAGCTACACCTTC
TRBJ1-1 . TRBD1 TRBV18 CASSPVQGATIIDHTEAFF TGTGCCAGCTCACCAGTCCAGGGGGCCACTATAATTGACCACACTGAAGCTTTCTTT
TRBJ2-7 . TRBD2 TRBV27 CASSLFPREYYEQYF TGTGCCAGCAGTTTATTTCCGCGGGAGTACTACGAGCAGTACTTC
TRBJ1-3 . . TRBV4-3 CASSQDDPGPGNTIYF TGCGCCAGCAGCCAAGATGACCCAGGGCCCGGAAACACCATATATTTT
TRBJ2-5 . . TRBV6-1 CASSEYWQETQYF TGTGCCAGCAGTGAATACTGGCAAGAGACCCAGTACTTC
TRBJ2-3 . . TRBV4-3 CASSQARVITVTQYF TGCGCCAGCAGCCAAGCACGTGTAATCACAGTTACGCAGTATTTT
TRBJ2-5 few . TRBV2 CASTLKETQYF TGTGCCAGCACACTAAAAGAGACCCAGTACTTC
TRBJ2-3 . TRBD2 TRBV28 CAASASGSTDTQYF TGTGCCGCGTCGGCTAGCGGTAGCACAGATACGCAGTATTTT
TRBJ1-5 few . TRBV5-4 CASSFGTSQPQHF TGTGCCAGCAGCTTTGGGACTAGTCAGCCCCAGCATTTT
TRBJ2-7 few TRBD2 TRBV7-2 CASSFLAGPYEQYF TGTGCCAGCAGCTTTTTAGCGGGCCCCTACGAGCAGTACTTC
TRBJ2-7 few . TRBV7-8 CASSPTQGEFSYEQYF TGTGCCAGCAGCCCCACTCAGGGCGAGTTTTCCTACGAGCAGTACTTC
TRBJ2-2 . . TRBV7-9 CASSSELVAGELFF TGTGCCAGCAGCTCAGAACTAGTCGCCGGGGAGCTGTTTTTT
TRBJ2-5 . . TRBV18 CASSVQETQYF TGTGCCAGCTCAGTCCAAGAGACCCAGTACTTC
TRBJ2-7 . . TRBV5-4 CASSLTQTQNYEQYF TGTGCCAGCAGCTTAACGCAAACTCAGAACTACGAGCAGTACTTC
TRBJ2-3 . . TRBV27 CASSLSFLSTTVDTQYF TGTGCCAGCAGTTTATCATTTCTTAGTACGACAGTGGATACGCAGTATTTT
TRBJ1-5 . . TRBV7-8 CASSAKGGTQPQHF TGTGCCAGCAGCGCCAAGGGGGGAACTCAGCCCCAGCATTTT
TRBJ2-1 few TRBD2 TRBV6-5 CASSYSNERGEQFF TGTGCCAGCAGTTATTCAAATGAGCGGGGTGAGCAGTTCTTC
TRBJ2-3 . TRBD2 TRBV4-2 CASSQDHGTSGSTSTDTQYF TGTGCCAGCAGCCAAGATCATGGGACTAGCGGTTCCACTAGCACAGATACGCAGTATTTT
TRBJ2-5 . . TRBV15 CATSWGGSPTQYF TGTGCCACCAGCTGGGGCGGCTCGCCGACCCAGTACTTC
TRBJ2-3 . . TRBV5-1 CATHDGSRKDTQYF TGCGCCACCCACGACGGGAGTCGGAAAGATACGCAGTATTTT
TRBJ2-1 . TRBD1 TRBV18 CASSQGTGSYNEQFF TGTGCCAGCTCACAAGGGACAGGGAGCTACAATGAGCAGTTCTTC
TRBJ2-7 . . TRBV18 CASSPTTDYEQYF TGTGCCAGCTCACCAACGACAGACTACGAGCAGTACTTC
TRBJ2-1 few TRBD1 TRBV7-6 CASSFTSRGQVGEQFF TGTGCCAGCAGCTTCACGTCCAGGGGGCAGGTAGGTGAGCAGTTCTTC
TRBJ2-7 . . TRBV18 CASSPRQGDGDEQYF TGTGCCAGTTCACCACGCCAGGGTGACGGGGACGAGCAGTACTTC
TRBJ2-2 . TRBD1 TRBV6-1 CASSSGTGIGELFF TGTGCCAGCAGTTCCGGGACAGGGATCGGGGAGCTGTTTTTT
TRBJ2-5 many . TRBV7-9 CASSLALGEETQYF TGTGCCAGCAGCTTAGCGTTGGGCGAGGAGACCCAGTACTTC
TRBJ2-5 once . TRBV5-1 CASSLKGPQETQYF TGCGCCAGCAGCTTGAAGGGCCCCCAAGAGACCCAGTACTTC
TRBJ2-1 few . TRBV5-6 CASRLGVSSYNEQFF TGTGCCAGCAGGCTGGGGGTGAGCTCCTACAATGAGCAGTTCTTC
TRBJ2-1 once . TRBV13 CASSLGTGLGNEQFF TGTGCCAGCAGCTTAGGCACGGGTCTTGGCAATGAGCAGTTCTTC
TRBJ1-5 . . TRBV4-1 CASSQGAASGNQPQHF TGCGCCAGCAGCCAAGGGGCAGCTAGTGGCAATCAGCCCCAGCATTTT
TRBJ2-7 . TRBD1 TRBV6-1 CASSEVIPGGTLSYEQYF TGTGCCAGCAGTGAAGTTATCCCAGGGGGCACACTCTCCTACGAGCAGTACTTC
TRBJ1-5 once . TRBV2 CASSGQGYSNQPQHF TGTGCCAGCAGTGGGCAGGGATATAGCAATCAGCCCCAGCATTTT
TRBJ1-4 . . TRBV2 CASSELDRNEKLFF TGTGCCAGCAGTGAGCTGGACCGGAATGAAAAACTGTTTTTT
TRBJ2-2 . TRBD2 TRBV7-9 CASSLGLAAGELFF TGTGCCAGCAGCTTAGGACTAGCCGCCGGGGAGCTGTTTTTT
TRBJ2-3 . . TRBV18 CASSPMESLYTDTQYF TGTGCCAGCTCACCAATGGAATCGCTTTACACAGATACGCAGTATTTT
TRBJ1-4 . . TRBV15 CATSRDRRGRMVTNEKLFF TGTGCCACCAGCAGAGATCGCCGGGGCCGCATGGTTACTAATGAAAAACTGTTTTTT
TRBJ1-1 . . TRBV28 CASSITGFTEAFF TGTGCCAGCAGTATCACAGGGTTCACTGAAGCTTTCTTT
TRBJ1-4 . . TRBV2 CASSLAPTNEKLFF TGTGCCAGCAGCCTGGCCCCAACTAATGAAAAACTGTTTTTT
TRBJ2-3 . . TRBV9 CASSADLGADTQYF TGTGCCAGCAGCGCGGACCTGGGGGCAGATACGCAGTATTTT